These 18 T cell receptor beta chains were sequenced from one sample in a study of T-cell reconstitution after alpha-beta-depleted transplantation in children. TCRbeta library preparation incorporated unique molecular identifiers. A single record per CDR3 protein comes from TCRdb applying MiXCR to the PCR reads. The sample lists under 850,000 distinct CDR3 sequences, roughly 13% occurring once. Sample: PBMCs, taken before TCRalphabeta/CD19-depleted stem cell transplant. The source is a girl aged 2 to 9 with congenital amegakaryocytic thrombocytopenia, due to receive a stem cell transplant.

This clonotype was seen repeatedly, ten times or more. The chain combines TRBV10-3 with TRBJ2-5; TRBD1 or TRBD2 may be the D gene (5 bases each). CDR3 length equals 17 residues. Germline CDR1 is ENHRY and CDR2 is SYGVKD. V lost 2 bases to trimming and J lost 4 bases, with 20 bases between them. Here the CDR3 DNA reads TGTGCCATCAGTGAGGATAGGGGACCCCTCCCGGGAGAGACCCAGTACTTC. It specifies CAISEDRGPLPGETQYF.

In its sample, this clonotype was seen many times. The chain is built from TRBV5-1 and TRBJ2-7; 7 nucleotides match TRBD2. The CDR3 is 14 residues long. V lost 7 bases and J lost 2; bases outside the gene matches: 9. The germline CDR1 and CDR2 sequences are SGHRS and YFSETQ. The CDR3 coding sequence is TGCGCCAGCTCGGCGACTAGCACTACCTACGAGCAGTACTTC. Translated: CASSATSTTYEQYF. Drawing the rest from reference TRBV5-1 and TRBJ2-7, the complete variable domain is KAGVTQTPRYLIKTRGQQVTLSCSPISGHRSVSWYQQTPGQGLQFLFEYFSETQRNKGNFPGRFSGRQFSNSRSEMNVSTLELGDSALYLCASSATSTTYEQYFGPGTRLTVT.

This clonotype was seen a handful of times. The chain links TRBV28 to TRBJ2-3, with D possibly TRBD1 on 5 matching bases. The V and J ends lost 10 bases and 2 bases respectively, with 13 bases between them. The germline V gene has CDR1 MDHEN and CDR2 SYDVKM. The CDR3 has 13 residues. The DNA for the CDR3 is TGTGCCAATGGCAGGGATGACACAGATACGCAGTATTTT. Translating gives CANGRDDTDTQYF.

This clonotype has more than one count but fewer than ten. The rearrangement links TRBV20-1 to TRBJ2-1, with D hard to call. Germline V gives CDR1 DFQATT, CDR2 SNEGSKA (reference sequence). This CDR3 region has 13 residues. With 0 bases removed from V and 6 bases from J, the gap between germline ends came to 9 bases. The CDR3 region is CSARDRMGNEQFF. The CDR3 DNA reads TGCAGTGCTAGAGATCGCATGGGCAATGAGCAGTTCTTC.

This chain links TRBV4-1 with TRBJ1-5; D might be TRBD1 (5 bases). V dropped 1 base and J dropped 0 bases, with 7 bases sitting between them. CDR1 and CDR2 from the germline V gene are MGHRA and YSYEKL. The CDR3 runs 15 residues. CDR3 loop: CASSQGQNSNQPQHF. CDR3 nucleotide sequence: TGCGCCAGCAGCCAAGGACAGAATAGCAATCAGCCCCAGCATTTT.

This clonotype was counted a few times. V usage is TRBV30 and J usage is TRBJ2-2; D is ambiguous. The CDR3 sequence is 12 residues long. Trimming removed 6 bases from V and 5 bases from J, with 10 bases in between. CDR1 GTSNPN and CDR2 SVGIG come from the germline V gene (reference sequence). Written as DNA, the CDR3 is TGTGCCTGTACGCGTTGGACCGGGGAGCTGTTTTTT. Translating it yields CACTRWTGELFF.

This clonotype was counted at least ten times. This chain uses TRBV12-3 or TRBV12-4 with TRBJ2-4, with D perhaps TRBD1 (6 bases). V shed 6 bases and J shed 11 bases, with 17 bases lying between them. The CDR3 is 13 amino acids. Written as DNA, the CDR3 is TGTGCCAGCAGATCCCCACAGGGACGGGTTCAGTACTTC. This gives the protein CASRSPQGRVQYF.

This clonotype appeared a few times. The chain couples TRBV20-1 to TRBJ2-1; 8 bases are a match to TRBD2. V lost 6 bases and J lost 3; bases outside the gene matches: 7. Per germline, CDR1 DFQATT and CDR2 SNEGSKA (reference sequence). This CDR3 has 14 residues. The CDR3 DNA sequence: TGCAGTGCCGGAGCGGGAGTTGTCTACAATGAGCAGTTCTTC. Translating it yields CSAGAGVVYNEQFF.

This clonotype was counted many times. The CDR3 DNA sequence: TGTGCCAGGGGGGGGAGCGAGATCTACAATGAGCAGTTCTTC. Its protein is CARGGSEIYNEQFF. The V call is TRBV2, the J call TRBJ2-1; 7 nucleotides line up with TRBD2. The CDR3 has 14 amino acids. Trimming took 9 bases from V and 3 from J; bases not matched to a gene: 8. Germline V gene sequence: CDR1 SNHLY, CDR2 FYNNEI. The complete variable domain, with remaining parts taken from reference TRBV2 and TRBJ2-1, reads EPEVTQTPSHQVTQMGQEVILRCVPISNHLYFYWYRQILGQKVEFLVSFYNNEISEKSEIFDDQFSVERPDGSNFTLKIRSTKLEDSAMYFCARGGSEIYNEQFFGPGTRLTVL.

In this sample, this clonotype turned up many times. This chain joins TRBV4-1 and TRBJ2-1; D not resolved. This CDR3 contains 16 residues. V was clipped by 2 bases and J by 6 bases, with 17 bases between them. The V gene's germline CDR1 is MGHRA and CDR2 YSYEKL. CDR3 nucleotide sequence: TGCGCCAGCAGCCAAAGTGTCAGGTCGATCGGCAATGAGCAGTTCTTC. Protein product: CASSQSVRSIGNEQFF.

This clonotype has ten or more counts. CDR3 DNA: TGTGCCAGCAGTTTTTCGTACGGAGATACGCAGTATTTT. Its protein is CASSFSYGDTQYF. The genes are TRBV12-3 or TRBV12-4 and TRBJ2-3, with D unresolved. The germline V and J ends were trimmed by 3 bases and 5 bases, with 9 bases remaining between them. The CDR3 extends over 13 amino acids.

This clonotype was counted between two and nine times. The chain carries TRBV12-3 or TRBV12-4 and TRBJ2-7; possibly TRBD2 for D (6 bases). Deletions cut 8 bases from V and 1 base from J, with 18 bases between. This CDR3 region has 15 residues. CDR3: CASCRGKDGSYEQYF. The CDR3 coding sequence is TGTGCCAGCTGTCGGGGGAAAGATGGATCCTACGAGCAGTACTTC.

This clonotype was seen repeatedly, ten times or more. The DNA of the CDR3 is TGCGCCAGCAGCTTGGGTCTCAGTGGGGCCCAGTACTTC. Translation gives CASSLGLSGAQYF. The chain carries TRBV5-1 and TRBJ2-5; D not resolved. The V gene lost 0 bases and the J gene lost 9 bases, with 12 bases spanning the gap. The germline V gene encodes CDR1 SGHRS and CDR2 YFSETQ. The CDR3 extends over 13 amino acids.

The V call is TRBV20-1, the J call TRBJ2-7; weak D call: TRBD2 (5 bases). Germline V gene sequence: CDR1 DFQATT, CDR2 SNEGSKA (reference sequence). With 0 bases removed from V and 2 bases from J, the gap between germline ends came to 14 bases. The CDR3 loop spans 15 amino acids. The CDR3 nucleotides read TGCAGTGCTAGAGATTGGACTCGGAAGGCCTACGAGCAGTACTTC. The encoded protein is CSARDWTRKAYEQYF.

This clonotype showed up just a few times. V usage is TRBV7-2 and J usage is TRBJ2-2; 9 bases fit TRBD2. J was trimmed by 3 bases and V by 5 bases; bases with no gene match: 1. Germline V gene sequence: CDR1 SGHTA, CDR2 FQGNSA. The CDR3 covers 14 residues. The CDR3: CASSRTSDTGELFF. CDR3 nucleotides: TGTGCCAGCAGCCGGACTAGCGACACCGGGGAGCTGTTTTTT. Variable domain in full (rest from reference TRBV7-2 and TRBJ2-2): GAGVSQSPSNKVTEKGKDVELRCDPISGHTALYWYRQSLGQGLEFLIYFQGNSAPDKSGLPSDRFSAERTGGSVSTLTIQRTQQEDSAVYLCASSRTSDTGELFFGEGSRLTVL.

This clonotype occurred a few times. This rearrangement joins TRBV11-2 to TRBJ2-1; 10 bases map to TRBD2. The CDR3 consists of 14 residues. V lost 3 bases to trimming and J lost 9 bases; unmatched junction nucleotides: 5. Germline V gene data show CDR1 as SGHAT and CDR2 as FQNNGV. CDR3 sequence: CASSLASGSSEQFF. DNA for the CDR3: TGTGCCAGCAGCTTGGCTAGCGGGAGCAGTGAGCAGTTCTTC. Supplemented by reference TRBV11-2 and TRBJ2-1, the full variable domain reads EAGVAQSPRYKIIEKRQSVAFWCNPISGHATLYWYQQILGQGPKLLIQFQNNGVVDDSQLPKDRFSAERLKGVDSTLKIQPAKLEDSAVYLCASSLASGSSEQFFGPGTRLTVL.

This clonotype was detected a few times. V usage is TRBV5-1 and J usage is TRBJ1-2; possible D gene TRBD1, 5 bases. The germline V and J ends were trimmed by 4 bases and 7 bases, with 20 bases remaining between them. This CDR3 spans 15 amino acids. Germline CDR1 SGHRS, CDR2 YFSETQ. CDR3 in amino acids: CASSPDPPQRGGYTF. CDR3 nucleotides: TGCGCCAGCAGCCCCGACCCACCCCAGAGGGGTGGCTACACCTTC.

The genes are TRBV19 and TRBJ1-5; D is unclear. The CDR3 covers 14 residues. Germline loops: CDR1 LNHDA, CDR2 SQIVND (reference sequence). V was clipped by 1 base and J by 7 bases, with 11 bases between them. The CDR3 DNA reads as TGTGCCAGTAGTATAGTGGATATCCAGCAGCCCCAGCATTTT. This encodes CASSIVDIQQPQHF.